These 14 T cell receptor beta chains share one sample of origin, sequenced in a study of CD8 T cells in ankylosing spondylitis. TCRdb ran MiXCR on the 5' RACE reads and lists one entry per CDR3 protein. The sample has roughly 230,000 distinct CDR3 sequences; 15% to 20% are singletons. Sequenced material: blood, either unsorted or a sorted T cell fraction (not recorded which). Receptors were obtained from a male donor with ankylosing spondylitis or in good health (not recorded which).

This clonotype appeared a few times. The chain carries TRBV29-1 and TRBJ2-3; the D gene could be TRBD1 or TRBD2 (5 bases each). The germline V gene encodes CDR1 SQVTM and CDR2 ANQGSEA. V lost 0 bases and J 7 bases, leaving 17 bases between the germline ends. The CDR3 sequence is 15 residues long. Here the CDR3 reads CSVEDPLLGAYTQYF. The CDR3 nucleotides read TGCAGCGTTGAAGATCCCCTTCTCGGGGCATATACGCAGTATTTT.

At least ten counts were recorded for this clonotype. The genes are TRBV12-3 or TRBV12-4 and TRBJ1-2; D uncertain. Trimming took off 3 bases at V and 0 bases at J, with 5 bases between the two ends. The CDR3 runs to 13 residues. CDR3 nucleotide sequence: TGTGCCAGCAGTTTCCCGGCTAACTATGGCTACACCTTC. Protein sequence: CASSFPANYGYTF.

V is TRBV29-1 and J is TRBJ2-1; 8 bases line up with TRBD2. Unmatched junction bases numbered 12, after V lost 2 bases and J lost 9 bases. The germline gives CDR1 SQVTM, CDR2 ANQGSEA. CDR3 size: 15 residues. The CDR3: CSVERTSPTHGEQFF. In DNA, the CDR3 is TGCAGCGTTGAAAGGACTAGCCCAACACACGGTGAGCAGTTCTTC.

The chain employs TRBV7-9 and TRBJ2-1; D is uncertain. The CDR3 spans 16 residues. V lost 1 base, J lost 5 bases, and 15 bases lay in between. CDR1 is SEHNR and CDR2 is FQNEAQ in the germline V gene (reference sequence). CDR3 in amino acids: CASSLVSGYLDNEQFF. The CDR3 DNA reads TGTGCCAGCAGCTTAGTATCCGGGTATCTAGACAATGAGCAGTTCTTC. Full variable domain (remainder filled in from reference TRBV7-9 and TRBJ2-1): DTGVSQNPRHKITKRGQNVTFRCDPISEHNRLYWYRQTLGQGPEFLTYFQNEAQLEKSRLLSDRFSAERPKGSFSTLEIQRTEQGDSAMYLCASSLVSGYLDNEQFFGPGTRLTVL.

The chain uses TRBV27 and TRBJ1-2; 9 nucleotides line up with TRBD1. J gave up 8 bases and V 0 bases, and 7 bases lay outside the gene matches. Germline CDR1 reads MNHEY; CDR2 reads SMNVEV (reference sequence). This CDR3 has 15 amino acids. CDR3 nucleotides: TGTGCCAGCAGTTTATCCCGGACAGGGGCTCGGGGCTACACCTTC. Its protein product is CASSLSRTGARGYTF.

The chain employs TRBV15 and TRBJ2-7; 10 bases align to TRBD1. The CDR3 length is 15 residues. Germline V gene sequence: CDR1 LNHNV, CDR2 YYDKDF (reference sequence). The trim removed 1 base at V and 1 base at J, leaving 1 base unmatched. The CDR3 DNA follows: TGTGCCACCAGCAGAGGGGACAGGGGTTCCTACGAGCAGTACTTC. It yields the protein CATSRGDRGSYEQYF.

The chain links TRBV19 to TRBJ2-2; D remains unclear. The CDR3 totals 16 residues. Germline V gene data show CDR1 as LNHDA and CDR2 as SQIVND (reference sequence). V shed 3 bases and J shed 1 base, with 12 bases lying between them. CDR3 DNA sequence: TGTGCCAGTAGTATCTTTGCGGCCAAGAACACCGGGGAGCTGTTTTTT. Translated: CASSIFAAKNTGELFF.

This rearrangement joins TRBV27 to TRBJ2-3; no definite D call. The assigned J gene may be wrong: the sequence end matches TRBJ1-5 better. Per the germline V gene, CDR1 is MNHEY and CDR2 is SMNVEV (reference sequence). The CDR3 runs 16 residues. This CDR3 reads CASSLRVTRELDTQHF. The CDR3 DNA is TGTGCCAGCAGTTTAAGGGTCACGCGGGAGCTAGATACGCAGCATTTT.

This clonotype has a count of ten or more. V and J are TRBV4-3 and TRBJ1-1; no definite D call. The ends were cut back, 4 bases at V and 2 bases at J, with 8 bases in the middle. The CDR3 loop spans 13 amino acids. Germline V CDR1 and CDR2: LGHNA, YSLEER. CDR3 sequence reads: CASSPQINTEAFF. CDR3 DNA: TGCGCCAGCAGCCCACAGATTAACACTGAAGCTTTCTTT.

This clonotype occurred many times. The rearrangement uses TRBV3-1 and TRBJ2-1; possibly TRBD2 for D (6 bases). This CDR3 region has 16 residues. Germline values: CDR1 LGHDT, CDR2 YNNKEL (reference sequence). The V gene lost 4 bases and the J gene lost 0 bases, with 13 bases spanning the gap. The CDR3 region has the DNA TGTGCCAGCAGCCCTGGACTACCGGGCTCCTACAATGAGCAGTTCTTC. It yields the protein CASSPGLPGSYNEQFF.

This clonotype was seen a few times. The rearrangement joins TRBV29-1 to TRBJ1-1, with D unresolved. The CDR3 is 12 amino acids. CDR1 SQVTM and CDR2 ANQGSEA come from the germline V gene. Trimming cost V 7 bases and J 1 base, with 10 bases left between them. CDR3 bases: TGCAGCGCCACGGAAGGGAACACTGAAGCTTTCTTT. It translates to CSATEGNTEAFF.

J is TRBJ2-3 and V is TRBV27, with 14 bases aligning to TRBD2. The germline V gene encodes CDR1 MNHEY and CDR2 SMNVEV (reference sequence). J lost 5 bases, V lost 5 bases, and 3 bases had no gene match. There are 15 residues in the CDR3. CDR3 coding DNA: TGTGCCAGCAGTGCCGGGACTAGCGGGAGAGATACGCAGTATTTT. Residues: CASSAGTSGRDTQYF.

The chain has TRBV11-2 and TRBJ2-1, with D possibly TRBD2 on 5 matching bases. Trimming shortened V by 0 bases and J by 6 bases, and 9 bases separated the two germline ends. The CDR3 runs to 14 residues. Germline V CDR1 and CDR2: SGHAT, FQNNGV. CDR3 protein: CASSLEGVRNEQFF. The CDR3 region has the DNA TGTGCCAGCAGCTTAGAGGGAGTACGCAATGAGCAGTTCTTC.

The chain uses TRBV7-9 and TRBJ1-5, with D tentatively TRBD1 (5 bases). CDR3 length: 12 residues. The germline V gene has CDR1 SEHNR and CDR2 FQNEAQ (reference sequence). V gave up 5 bases and J gave up 5 bases, with 7 bases separating them. This chain's CDR3 is CASSKGDQPQHF. The CDR3 region has the DNA TGTGCCAGCAGCAAAGGGGATCAGCCCCAGCATTTT.